Presented here are 31 T cell receptor beta chains from one specimen sequenced in a study of CD8 T cells in ankylosing spondylitis. Study-wide points: Several highly homologous variants made up a TCR beta motif, and this motif appeared characteristic of ankylosing spondylitis blood.

Using its own MiXCR run on the 5' RACE reads, TCRdb lists one record per CDR3 protein. The sample holds hundreds of thousands of distinct CDR3 sequences, more than 9.5% seen once. No antigen is known for these receptors. Sequencing used blood, either unsorted or a sorted T cell fraction (not recorded which). Receptors were obtained from a male donor with ankylosing spondylitis.

The rearrangement uses TRBV11-3 and TRBJ2-7; D not certain. CDR1 and CDR2 (germline): SGHNT, YENEEA. The CDR3 spans 15 residues. Trimming removed 1 base at V and 5 bases at J, with 15 bases between. The CDR3 bases are TGTGCCAGCAGCTTAGTCGGTCTGCCCACTCACGAGCAGTACGTC. This codes for CASSLVGLPTHEQYV.

The chain employs TRBV3-1 and TRBJ1-2; 10 nucleotides align to TRBD1. The CDR3 totals 16 residues. In germline, CDR1 is LGHDT, CDR2 YNNKEL (reference sequence). With V trimmed by 0 bases and J by 4 bases, 5 bases remained unmatched. The CDR3, as DNA: TGTGCCAGCAGCCAAGATGGCGGACAGGGGGTCTATGGCTACACCTTC. As protein: CASSQDGGQGVYGYTF.

This clonotype was detected a few times. The V call is TRBV27, the J call TRBJ2-5, with 7 bases identical to TRBD1. The CDR3 is 14 amino acids. The trim removed 3 bases at V and 5 bases at J, leaving 6 bases unmatched. Germline V gives CDR1 MNHEY, CDR2 SMNVEV (reference sequence). The CDR3 nucleotides read TGTGCCAGCAGTTTTGGTCCAGGGGGTGAGACCCAGTACTTC. This codes for CASSFGPGGETQYF.

The chain employs TRBV4-1 and TRBJ1-5; a weak D match, TRBD1 (5 bases). The V gene's germline CDR1 is MGHRA and CDR2 YSYEKL. The CDR3 totals 15 residues. The V and J ends lost 1 base and 6 bases respectively, with 13 bases between them. CDR3 in DNA: TGCGCCAGCAGCCAAGTTCCGGGGGGTGTTCAGCCCCAGCATTTT. This codes for CASSQVPGGVQPQHF.

This clonotype appeared a few times. This rearrangement joins TRBV6-1 to TRBJ1-5; 9 nucleotides agree with TRBD1. The V gene's germline CDR1 is MNHNS and CDR2 SASEGT. Losses at the gene ends were 8 bases for V and 3 bases for J; bases not matched to a gene: 5. This CDR3 region has 14 residues. In DNA form, the CDR3 reads TGTGCCAGCGAGAACAGGGGGCTCAATCAGCCCCAGCATTTT. This gives the protein CASENRGLNQPQHF.

Many counts were recorded for this clonotype. The gene calls are TRBV20-1 and TRBJ2-7; D is possibly TRBD1 (6 bases). This CDR3 spans 15 amino acids. Germline CDR1 is DFQATT and CDR2 is SNEGSKA (reference sequence). The V end lost 0 bases, the J end lost 3 bases, and 15 bases lay between the germline ends. The CDR3 here is CSARDWGTLGYEQYF. CDR3 in DNA: TGCAGTGCTAGAGATTGGGGGACATTGGGCTACGAGCAGTACTTC.

This clonotype was counted at least ten times. The chain is built from TRBV20-1 and TRBJ1-2; no clear D. The CDR3 covers 11 residues. CDR1 and CDR2 (germline): DFQATT, SNEGSKA (reference sequence). Trimming pared 5 bases from V and 8 bases from J, leaving 12 bases between. CDR3 amino acids: CSAGLPEGYTF. The CDR3 region has the DNA TGCAGTGCTGGACTGCCGGAGGGCTACACCTTC.

The rearrangement links TRBV2 to TRBJ2-1, with 8 bases lining up with TRBD2. Germline CDR1 is SNHLY and CDR2 is FYNNEI. V lost 7 bases to trimming and J lost 16 bases; unmatched junction nucleotides: 12. There are 12 residues in the CDR3. DNA of the CDR3: TGTGCCAGCACCCTGACTAGCGTCCGGGAATTCTTC. Translated, it gives CASTLTSVREFF. The full variable domain, with the rest looked up from reference TRBV2 and TRBJ2-1, is EPEVTQTPSHQVTQMGQEVILRCVPISNHLYFYWYRQILGQKVEFLVSFYNNEISEKSEIFDDQFSVERPDGSNFTLKIRSTKLEDSAMYFCASTLTSVREFFGPGTRLTVL.

The chain recombines TRBV5-1 with TRBJ2-3; D gene uncertain. The CDR3 has 16 residues. CDR1 and CDR2 (germline): SGHRS, YFSETQ. Between the trimmed V and J ends, which lost 0 bases and 2 bases, there was a span of 13 bases. The CDR3 here is CASSLEGPLDTDTQYF. CDR3 DNA sequence: TGCGCCAGCAGCTTGGAAGGACCGCTGGACACAGATACGCAGTATTTT.

In its sample, this clonotype was seen many times. DNA of the CDR3: TGTGCCAGCAGCTTAGGAGCTAGCGGGAGGAGCAACGAGCAGTACGTC. Amino acids: CASSLGASGRSNEQYV. This chain uses TRBV7-9 with TRBJ2-7; 11 bases fit TRBD2. This CDR3 region has 16 residues. Germline CDR1 and CDR2: SEHNR and FQNEAQ (reference sequence). V dropped 1 base and J dropped 5; count of bases not matched to a gene: 7.

This clonotype was seen only a few times. The chain couples TRBV27 to TRBJ2-2, with D tentatively TRBD2 (7 bases). V lost 7 bases and J 5 bases, leaving 17 bases between the germline ends. This CDR3 contains 15 residues. CDR1 and CDR2 (germline): MNHEY, SMNVEV (reference sequence). The CDR3 bases are TGTGCCAGCACCCAGAGAGGGGGGGATACCGGGGAGCTGTTTTTT. Protein sequence: CASTQRGGDTGELFF.

A few counts support this clonotype. The chain employs TRBV3-1 and TRBJ1-6; D is perhaps TRBD1 (6 bases). Germline V gene data show CDR1 as LGHDT and CDR2 as YNNKEL (reference sequence). The CDR3 runs 15 residues. V gave up 1 base and J gave up 7 bases, with 11 bases separating them. CDR3 DNA: TGTGCCAGCAGCCAAGTCGGACAGCCAAATTCACCCCTCCACTTT. It specifies CASSQVGQPNSPLHF.

J is TRBJ1-1 and V is TRBV6-2 or TRBV6-3, with TRBD1 matching 7 bases. Germline V gives CDR1 MNHEY, CDR2 SVGEGT. V lost 4 bases to trimming and J lost 5 bases; unmatched junction nucleotides: 10. CDR3 length equals 15 residues. The CDR3 protein is CASSSGGTGKTEAFF. For the CDR3, the DNA is TGTGCCAGCAGTTCAGGGGGAACAGGGAAAACTGAAGCTTTCTTT.

This chain joins TRBV11-2 and TRBJ1-6; D uncertain. The CDR3 has 15 amino acids. Germline V gene lookup returns CDR1 SGHAT and CDR2 FQNNGV. Trimming stripped 1 base from V and 3 bases from J, with 7 bases between. The CDR3 here is CASSLVEFYNSPLHF. As DNA, the CDR3 is TGTGCCAGCAGCTTAGTGGAGTTCTATAATTCACCCCTCCACTTT. Full variable domain (rest looked up from reference TRBV11-2 and TRBJ1-6): EAGVAQSPRYKIIEKRQSVAFWCNPISGHATLYWYQQILGQGPKLLIQFQNNGVVDDSQLPKDRFSAERLKGVDSTLKIQPAKLEDSAVYLCASSLVEFYNSPLHFGNGTRLTVT.

The table lists this clonotype with a few counts. The J gene is TRBJ1-1, the V gene TRBV7-2; TRBD1 agrees at 9 bases. Per germline, CDR1 SGHTA and CDR2 FQGNSA. Losses at the gene ends were 3 bases for V and 3 bases for J; bases not matched to a gene: 5. The CDR3 covers 15 residues. CDR3 protein: CASSFTDRGYTEAFF. The CDR3 DNA reads as TGTGCCAGCAGCTTCACGGACAGGGGATACACTGAAGCTTTCTTT.

This clonotype was detected only a few times. DNA for the CDR3: TGCGCCAGCGGCATCATTCGGCCCACTGAAGCTTTCTTT. Amino acids: CASGIIRPTEAFF. V usage is TRBV5-1 and J usage is TRBJ1-1; D ambiguous. This CDR3 spans 13 amino acids. V was trimmed by 7 bases and J by 4 bases, leaving 14 bases between them. CDR1 is SGHRS and CDR2 is YFSETQ in the germline V gene.

This clonotype was seen many times. CDR3 sequence reads: CASSPGQGLAVKQFF. CDR3 nucleotide sequence: TGTGCCAGCTCACCGGGACAGGGTCTTGCGGTGAAGCAGTTCTTC. J is TRBJ2-1 and V is TRBV18; 9 bases map to TRBD1. Germline V CDR1 and CDR2: KGHSH, LQKENI. CDR3 length: 15 residues. V shed 3 bases and J 11 bases; nucleotides not matched to a gene: 11.

In this sample, this clonotype turned up many times. The V call is TRBV5-1, the J call TRBJ2-1; possible D gene TRBD2, 5 bases. The CDR3 runs to 14 residues. From germline, CDR1 is SGHRS and CDR2 YFSETQ. Deletions cut 4 bases from V and 3 bases from J, with 11 bases between. CDR3 sequence: CASSPIRDYNEQFF. Here the CDR3 DNA reads TGCGCCAGCAGCCCAATCCGGGACTACAATGAGCAGTTCTTC.

The genes are TRBV5-1 and TRBJ2-7; 7 bases are shared with TRBD1. This CDR3 has 14 residues. Germline V gene data show CDR1 as SGHRS and CDR2 as YFSETQ. Trimming took 0 bases from V and 6 from J; bases not matched to a gene: 6. Here the CDR3 DNA reads TGCGCCAGCAGCTTGGAGGGGGCGGGCGGCGAGCAGTACTTC. It is translated as CASSLEGAGGEQYF.

Only a few counts were recorded for this clonotype. The chain employs TRBV20-1 and TRBJ2-7; TRBD2 matches at 12 bases. Germline CDR1 is DFQATT and CDR2 is SNEGSKA (reference sequence). The J segment lost 0 bases and the V segment lost 3 bases, leaving 6 bases of the junction unmatched. CDR3 length: 16 residues. The CDR3 nucleotides read TGCAGTGCTAGCGGTGGGACTAGCGGGTTCTCCTACGAGCAGTACTTC. As protein: CSASGGTSGFSYEQYF.

The rearrangement links TRBV7-2 to TRBJ2-1, with 9 nucleotides matching TRBD1. V lost 6 bases to trimming and J lost 1 base; unmatched junction nucleotides: 10. This CDR3 comprises 17 residues. Germline-derived CDR1 and CDR2 are SGHTA and FQGNSA. CDR3 sequence (DNA): TGTGCCAGCAGAATAGGGTACAGGGGGCATTCCTACAATGAGCAGTTCTTC. This sequence encodes CASRIGYRGHSYNEQFF.

CDR3 nucleotides: TGTGCCAGCAGACTCGGACAGGCGAGGGTGCGGGGGGAGCTGTTTTTT. Amino acid sequence: CASRLGQARVRGELFF. This chain uses TRBV12-3 or TRBV12-4 with TRBJ2-2, with 7 bases lining up with TRBD1. The CDR3 spans 16 residues. The trim removed 6 bases at V and 8 bases at J, leaving 15 bases unmatched.

This clonotype was counted ten times or more. The V call is TRBV7-9, the J call TRBJ2-1; no definite D call. Trimming shortened V by 4 bases and J by 5 bases, and 9 bases separated the two germline ends. This CDR3 region has 13 residues. Germline CDR1 reads SEHNR; CDR2 reads FQNEAQ (reference sequence). CDR3 sequence: CASSSFIHNEQFF. CDR3 sequence (DNA): TGTGCCAGCAGCTCCTTTATCCACAATGAGCAGTTCTTC.

In this sample, this clonotype turned up many times. The rearrangement links TRBV5-1 to TRBJ1-1; D call uncertain. CDR3 length: 16 residues. The germline V gene has CDR1 SGHRS and CDR2 YFSETQ. V lost 4 bases to trimming and J lost 1 base, with 17 bases between them. DNA for the CDR3: TGCGCCAGCAGCCCAAGCACCGGACGGAGGAACACTGAAGCTTTCTTT. This encodes CASSPSTGRRNTEAFF. The full variable domain, with the rest looked up from reference TRBV5-1 and TRBJ1-1, is KAGVTQTPRYLIKTRGQQVTLSCSPISGHRSVSWYQQTPGQGLQFLFEYFSETQRNKGNFPGRFSGRQFSNSRSEMNVSTLELGDSALYLCASSPSTGRRNTEAFFGQGTRLTVV.

The gene calls are TRBV20-1 and TRBJ2-7, with 7 bases aligning to TRBD2. J was trimmed by 5 bases and V by 2 bases; bases with no gene match: 3. The CDR3 covers 12 residues. Germline V CDR1 and CDR2: DFQATT, SNEGSKA (reference sequence). The CDR3 DNA reads as TGCAGTGCTAGAACGACTAGCCACGAGCAGTACGTC. It translates to CSARTTSHEQYV.

The rearrangement links TRBV27 to TRBJ2-3, with TRBD2 matching 11 bases. Per the germline V gene, CDR1 is MNHEY and CDR2 is SMNVEV (reference sequence). The CDR3 is 17 amino acids. V trimming: 4 bases; J trimming: 2 bases; junction bases outside the gene matches: 8. CDR3: CASSSLGLADYTDTQYF. The CDR3 DNA is TGTGCCAGCAGTTCCCTGGGACTAGCGGACTACACAGATACGCAGTATTTT.

Only a few counts were recorded for this clonotype. This rearrangement joins TRBV5-1 to TRBJ2-2; no firm D call. Germline CDR1 is SGHRS and CDR2 is YFSETQ. The CDR3 contains 13 residues. V was pared by 2 bases and J by 7 bases, with 9 bases between. CDR3 protein: CASSLEEGGELFF. The CDR3 bases are TGCGCCAGCAGCTTAGAGGAAGGCGGGGAGCTGTTTTTT.

V and J are TRBV27 and TRBJ2-1; 12 bases agree with TRBD2. CDR1 MNHEY and CDR2 SMNVEV come from the germline V gene (reference sequence). V trimming: 5 bases; J trimming: 0 bases; junction bases outside the gene matches: 11. The CDR3 extends over 19 amino acids. The CDR3 sequence is CASSLRTSGTHSSYNEQFF. Here the CDR3 DNA reads TGTGCCAGCAGTCTCCGGACTAGCGGGACCCACTCCTCCTACAATGAGCAGTTCTTC.

This chain connects TRBV12-3 or TRBV12-4 to TRBJ2-1; D is unresolved. CDR3 size: 17 residues. V lost 2 bases and J 3 bases, leaving 17 bases between the germline ends. DNA for the CDR3: TGTGCCAGCAGTTTAATAGGGTTCTCCTCGGGCTACAATGAGCAGTTCTTC. Protein: CASSLIGFSSGYNEQFF.

This clonotype was observed many times. The chain recombines TRBV5-1 with TRBJ1-6; 9 nucleotides match TRBD1. The CDR3 length is 17 residues. Looked up from germline, CDR1 is SGHRS and CDR2 is YFSETQ. With 4 bases clipped from V and 6 bases from J, the junction kept 11 bases outside the gene matches. The CDR3 sequence is CASSPGPKTGGNSPLHF. The DNA of the CDR3 is TGCGCCAGCAGCCCCGGTCCCAAGACAGGGGGTAATTCACCCCTCCACTTT.

The rearrangement links TRBV20-1 to TRBJ2-1; 7 positions agree with TRBD2. CDR1 is DFQATT, CDR2 SNEGSKA, per germline (reference sequence). CDR3 length: 16 amino acids. Trimming removed 1 base from V and 0 bases from J; junction bases left unmatched: 6. DNA for the CDR3: TGCAGTGCTAGAGCGGCAATAGCGGGCTCCTACAATGAGCAGTTCTTC. It translates to CSARAAIAGSYNEQFF.